This passage covers 24 T cell receptor beta chains from one sample sequenced in a study of T cells in Graves' hyperthyroidism and ophthalmopathy. Amplification of TCR beta CDR3 regions was performed using RNA transcripts as template. The HTBI set primed first-round TCR CDR3 RT-PCR. TCRdb passed the multiplex PCR reads through MiXCR, listing each CDR3 protein once. The sample holds over 300,000 distinct CDR3 sequences, approximately 15% seen once. Sequencing used blood. The receptor set was obtained from a woman aged 55 to 70 with Graves' hyperthyroidism.

This clonotype was detected many times. V gene TRBV28 combines with J gene TRBJ2-5; 8 bases are shared with TRBD1. The V and J ends lost 7 bases and 13 bases, in that order; junction bases with no gene match: 11. This CDR3 contains 12 residues. Germline values: CDR1 MDHEN, CDR2 SYDVKM. CDR3 nucleotide sequence: TGTGCCAGCACGACTACAGGGGGTCCTCGGTACTTC. It is translated as CASTTTGGPRYF.

There are a few counts of this clonotype. The chain carries TRBV5-1 and TRBJ2-1; perhaps TRBD2 as D (6 bases). V lost 4 bases and J lost 0, with 14 bases in between. CDR3 length: 16 residues. Germline V gene lookup returns CDR1 SGHRS and CDR2 YFSETQ. This CDR3 is CASSPGFGSSYNEQFF. CDR3 nucleotides: TGCGCCAGCAGCCCAGGCTTCGGGAGCTCCTACAATGAGCAGTTCTTC. The whole variable domain, filled in from reference TRBV5-1 and TRBJ2-1, reads KAGVTQTPRYLIKTRGQQVTLSCSPISGHRSVSWYQQTPGQGLQFLFEYFSETQRNKGNFPGRFSGRQFSNSRSEMNVSTLELGDSALYLCASSPGFGSSYNEQFFGPGTRLTVL.

This clonotype was picked up many times. V is TRBV11-2 and J is TRBJ2-1; 9 nucleotides align to TRBD2. Germline loops: CDR1 SGHAT, CDR2 FQNNGV. Trimming cost V 1 base and J 13 bases; bases outside gene matches: 8. The CDR3 is made up of 14 amino acids. In DNA form, the CDR3 reads TGTGCCAGCAGCTTAGGCGCTAGCGGGACGTTCCAGTTCTTC. This translates into CASSLGASGTFQFF.

Details on this clonotype: One base away lies a much larger clone, so this may be a sequencing read error. V is TRBV2 and J is TRBJ2-7; 12 bases fit TRBD2. This CDR3 has 14 amino acids. Germline CDR1 reads SNHLY; CDR2 reads FYNNEI. Here the CDR3 DNA reads TGTGCCAGCACCGGACTAGCGGGGCCCTACGGGCAGTACTTC. It translates to CASTGLAGPYGQYF.

The chain carries TRBV6-2 or TRBV6-3 and TRBJ2-3; 10 bases align to TRBD1. Trimming removed 4 bases from V and 4 bases from J; junction bases left unmatched: 5. Looked up from germline, CDR1 is MNHEY and CDR2 is SVGEGT. This CDR3 region has 15 residues. CDR3 amino acids: CASSWGQGMSDTQYF. CDR3 DNA sequence: TGTGCCAGCAGTTGGGGACAGGGGATGTCAGATACGCAGTATTTT.

The sample holds many counts of this clonotype. The rearrangement uses TRBV28 and TRBJ1-2; D is ambiguous. This CDR3 comprises 13 residues. Trimming stripped 7 bases from V and 4 bases from J, with 13 bases between. Per germline, CDR1 MDHEN and CDR2 SYDVKM. The CDR3 reads CASTRTEPYGYTF. The CDR3 DNA reads TGTGCCAGCACCCGGACGGAACCCTATGGCTACACCTTC.

This clonotype was counted at least ten times. The rearrangement uses TRBV11-2 and TRBJ2-3; 12 nucleotides match TRBD2. The CDR3 is 19 residues long. The trim removed 0 bases at V and 5 bases at J, leaving 12 bases unmatched. Germline CDR1 reads SGHAT; CDR2 reads FQNNGV. CDR3 residues: CASSLDPPGLAGGKDTQYF. In DNA form, the CDR3 reads TGTGCCAGCAGCTTAGATCCTCCAGGGCTAGCGGGAGGGAAAGATACGCAGTATTTT.

This clonotype has ten or more counts. The genes are TRBV3-1 and TRBJ1-2; D possibly corresponds to TRBD1 (5 bases). The V gene lost 3 bases and the J gene lost 6 bases, with 8 bases spanning the gap. There are 12 residues in the CDR3. CDR1 and CDR2 (germline): LGHDT, YNNKEL (reference sequence). CDR3 sequence reads: CASSQGGDGYTF. The CDR3 nucleotides are TGTGCCAGCAGCCAGGGGGGTGATGGCTACACCTTC.

This clonotype showed up many times. The chain carries TRBV12-3 or TRBV12-4 and TRBJ1-5, with no clear D. Trimming cost V 5 bases and J 3 bases, with 11 bases left between them. The CDR3 runs 14 residues. CDR3 nucleotide sequence: TGTGCCAGCAGTAGTCACATCCCCAATCAGCCCCAGCATTTT. It encodes CASSSHIPNQPQHF.

This clonotype was observed at least ten times. The rearrangement joins TRBV2 to TRBJ1-1, with 8 bases that match TRBD1. The germline V gene has CDR1 SNHLY and CDR2 FYNNEI. This CDR3 is built from 14 residues. J gave up 3 bases and V 1 base, and 1 base lay outside the gene matches. The CDR3 spells CASSEVQGDTEAFF. In DNA form, the CDR3 reads TGTGCCAGCAGTGAAGTACAGGGGGACACTGAAGCTTTCTTT.

This chain connects TRBV12-3 or TRBV12-4 to TRBJ1-2; maybe TRBD1 (5 bases). This CDR3 has 13 amino acids. The V gene lost 1 base and the J gene lost 5 bases, with 8 bases spanning the gap. Here the CDR3 reads CASSLVGHYGYTF. CDR3 nucleotide sequence: TGTGCCAGCAGTTTAGTGGGGCATTATGGCTACACCTTC.

This clonotype was counted at least ten times. The chain employs TRBV18 and TRBJ1-4; D unresolved. This CDR3 region has 13 residues. Germline CDR1 and CDR2: KGHSH and LQKENI. The V end was cut by 6 bases, the J end by 0 bases, with 5 bases between. DNA for the CDR3: TGTGCCAGCTCCCGATCAACTAATGAAAAACTGTTTTTT. Its translation: CASSRSTNEKLFF. The variable domain in full, with the rest retrieved from reference TRBV18 and TRBJ1-4, is NAGVMQNPRHLVRRRGQEARLRCSPMKGHSHVYWYRQLPEEGLKFMVYLQKENIIDESGMPKERFSAEFPKEGPSILRIQQVVRGDSAAYFCASSRSTNEKLFFGSGTQLSVL.

The chain couples TRBV9 to TRBJ2-1; D is perhaps TRBD2 (6 bases). Germline assignment: CDR1 SGDLS and CDR2 YYNGEE. V shed 4 bases and J shed 2 bases, with 19 bases lying between them. The CDR3 sequence is 17 residues long. As DNA, the CDR3 is TGTGCCAGCAGCTTCAATCCACGACTAGGGGCCTACAATGAGCAGTTCTTC. Protein: CASSFNPRLGAYNEQFF.

This clonotype was detected many times. The rearrangement uses TRBV7-9 and TRBJ1-5; the match to TRBD1 covers 10 bases. Germline V gives CDR1 SEHNR, CDR2 FQNEAQ (reference sequence). With 3 bases clipped from V and 4 bases from J, the junction kept 3 bases outside the gene matches. This CDR3 is built from 15 residues. Here the CDR3 reads CASSFGTGENQPQHF. In DNA, the CDR3 is TGTGCCAGCAGCTTTGGGACAGGGGAGAATCAGCCCCAGCATTTT.

The table lists this clonotype with many counts. This chain links TRBV7-8 with TRBJ2-7; weak D call: TRBD1 (5 bases). The germline CDR1 and CDR2 sequences are SGHVS and FQNEAQ. This CDR3 has 15 residues. V dropped 3 bases and J dropped 0 bases, with 12 bases sitting between them. DNA of the CDR3: TGTGCCAGCAGCTTCCGTGACAGTAACTCCTACGAGCAGTACTTC. Amino acid sequence: CASSFRDSNSYEQYF.

The gene calls are TRBV19 and TRBJ2-1; 10 nucleotides agree with TRBD2. Germline CDR1 LNHDA, CDR2 SQIVND (reference sequence). This CDR3 comprises 16 residues. V lost 7 bases, J lost 2 bases, and 8 bases stayed unmatched. CDR3 protein: CASTLLAGAAYNEQFF. The CDR3 region has the DNA TGTGCCAGTACCCTCCTAGCGGGAGCCGCCTACAATGAGCAGTTCTTC.

The rearrangement uses TRBV24-1 and TRBJ2-2, with TRBD2 as a possible D gene (5 bases). The V gene's germline CDR1 is KGHDR and CDR2 SFDVKD. Between the trimmed V and J ends, which lost 0 bases and 3 bases, there was a span of 13 bases. The CDR3 is 17 amino acids. CDR3 in amino acids: CATSDLRTTDYTGELFF. DNA of the CDR3: TGTGCCACCAGTGATTTGCGGACCACGGACTACACCGGGGAGCTGTTTTTT.

At least ten counts were recorded for this clonotype. This chain connects TRBV28 to TRBJ2-5; maybe TRBD1 (5 bases). The germline V and J ends were trimmed by 6 bases and 0 bases, with 14 bases remaining between them. This CDR3 spans 15 amino acids. CDR1 and CDR2 from the germline V gene are MDHEN and SYDVKM. The CDR3 bases are TGTGCCAGCAGGGGCAGGGCTTGGTACCAAGAGACCCAGTACTTC. Protein sequence: CASRGRAWYQETQYF.

At least ten counts were recorded for this clonotype. The chain couples TRBV6-1 to TRBJ2-7; 7 bases fit TRBD1. Unmatched junction bases numbered 4, after V lost 2 bases and J lost 0 bases. The CDR3 is made up of 15 amino acids. CDR1 and CDR2 from the germline V gene are MNHNS and SASEGT. The CDR3 nucleotides are TGTGCCAGCAGTGAATGGGACAGTAGCTCCTACGAGCAGTACTTC. Its translation: CASSEWDSSSYEQYF.

This clonotype was seen at least ten times. The V call is TRBV12-3 or TRBV12-4, the J call TRBJ2-3, with D uncertain. The CDR3 is 13 residues long. Trimming pared 6 bases from V and 4 bases from J, leaving 11 bases between. The CDR3 DNA is TGTGCCAGCAGCCGAGATGGCCCAGATACGCAGTATTTT. Protein product: CASSRDGPDTQYF.

This clonotype was picked up many times. The V gene is TRBV7-9, the J gene TRBJ2-7; 7 nucleotides align to TRBD2. Trimming removed 3 bases from V and 1 base from J; junction bases left unmatched: 6. From germline, CDR1 is SEHNR and CDR2 FQNEAQ (reference sequence). There are 15 residues in the CDR3. In nucleotides, the CDR3 is TGTGCCAGCAGCTTGGAGTCGGGACTATCCTACGAGCAGTACTTC. It translates to CASSLESGLSYEQYF.

This clonotype occurred many times. The J gene is TRBJ2-5, the V gene TRBV20-1, with 10 bases fitting TRBD2. The length of the CDR3 is 14 residues. Unmatched junction bases numbered 2, after V lost 2 bases and J lost 2 bases. In germline, CDR1 is DFQATT, CDR2 SNEGSKA (reference sequence). CDR3 in amino acids: CSARQGLAQETQYF. Here the CDR3 DNA reads TGCAGTGCTAGACAGGGACTAGCGCAAGAGACCCAGTACTTC.

This clonotype was recorded many times. V and J are TRBV2 and TRBJ1-1; 7 nucleotides agree with TRBD1. J lost 1 base, V lost 7 bases, and 3 bases had no gene match. The CDR3 sequence is 13 residues long. Looked up from germline, CDR1 is SNHLY and CDR2 is FYNNEI. DNA for the CDR3: TGTGCCAGCACCCGACAGGGGAACACTGAAGCTTTCTTT. It specifies CASTRQGNTEAFF.

The CDR3 here is CASSQGAGGPRDTQYF. CDR3 DNA: TGCGCCAGCAGCCAAGGGGCGGGAGGGCCGAGGGATACGCAGTATTTT. The rearrangement joins TRBV4-1 to TRBJ2-3, with TRBD2 matching 9 bases. The CDR3 length is 16 residues. J lost 6 bases, V lost 1 base, and 8 bases had no gene match. CDR1 MGHRA and CDR2 YSYEKL come from the germline V gene.